This T cell receptor (beta chain) was profiled in a study of blood T cell repertoires in COVID-19. Overall study context: Spain, Italy and the United States supplied samples that represented acute and convalescent COVID-19. T cells, B-cell-depleted T cells, or PBMCs supplied cDNA or gDNA.

The CDR3 length is 15 residues. Between the trimmed V and J ends, which lost 5 bases and 4 bases, there was a span of 14 bases. The germline V gene encodes CDR1 MDHEN and CDR2 SYDVKM. The sample holds a few counts of this clone. Original data processing: Estimated nucleated cell counts came from reference gene primer amplification. Some clones are missing from TCRdb's copy, which holds only in-frame ones; the method was immunoSEQ multiplex PCR. For V, J and clone size, that table is used; D and trimming come from the DNA. The table lists roughly 210,000 clones, around four fifths of them singletons, with under 12% in the top ten. Patients from Seattle were sampled longitudinally, starting during active infection.

The sequenced sample consisted of peripheral blood. The TCR originated in an elderly woman with COVID-19, enrolled during active disease. The V gene is TRBV28, the J gene TRBJ1-4, with a possible D match to TRBD1 (6 bases). As DNA, the CDR3 is TGTGCCAGCAGTGTCCCCCGGGACAATAATGAAAAACTGTTTTTT. Its translation: CASSVPRDNNEKLFF.